The 8 T cell receptor beta chains below come from one sample, sequenced in a study of CD8 T cells in ankylosing spondylitis. The study, taken as a whole, reports: One TCR beta motif, made up of under ten highly homologous variants, appeared characteristic of ankylosing spondylitis blood.

TCRdb processed the 5' RACE reads anew with MiXCR; each CDR3 protein has one entry. In the table there are about 540,000 distinct CDR3 sequences, about 13% of which are singletons. The antigens for these receptors are not known. Sample: blood, either unsorted or a sorted T cell fraction (not recorded which). Receptors originate from a male donor with ankylosing spondylitis.

This clonotype was seen many times. This chain uses TRBV10-1 with TRBJ1-1; no firm D call. V lost 5 bases to trimming and J lost 1 base, with 8 bases between them. The CDR3 extends over 13 amino acids. The germline V gene has CDR1 WNHNN and CDR2 SYGVQD (reference sequence). CDR3 DNA sequence: TGCGCCAGCAGTCCCAGGCGGAACACTGAAGCTTTCTTT. This encodes CASSPRRNTEAFF.

This clonotype was detected ten times or more. This chain connects TRBV20-1 to TRBJ1-2, with 12 positions matching TRBD1. Germline lookup yields CDR1 DFQATT and CDR2 SNEGSKA (reference sequence). The J segment lost 0 bases and the V segment lost 3 bases, leaving 5 bases of the junction unmatched. The CDR3 sequence is 16 residues long. CDR3 sequence: CSASRDRGPSNYGYTF. The CDR3 DNA is TGCAGTGCTAGCCGGGACAGGGGGCCCTCTAACTATGGCTACACCTTC.

The rearrangement uses TRBV11-1 and TRBJ1-1; TRBD1 might be the D (6 bases). Germline V gene lookup returns CDR1 SGHAT and CDR2 FQDESV (reference sequence). V was shortened by 5 bases and J by 4 bases, with 26 bases between the two germline ends. This CDR3 region has 18 residues. The CDR3 loop reads CASSQRRRDTQGGTEAFF. Written as DNA, the CDR3 is TGTGCCAGCAGCCAACGGCGACGGGACACCCAAGGTGGCACTGAAGCTTTCTTT. The whole variable domain, filled in from reference TRBV11-1 and TRBJ1-1, reads EAEVAQSPRYKITEKSQAVAFWCDPISGHATLYWYRQILGQGPELLVQFQDESVVDDSQLPKDRFSAERLKGVDSTLKIQPAELGDSAMYLCASSQRRRDTQGGTEAFFGQGTRLTVV.

This chain joins TRBV9 and TRBJ2-1, with 9 bases identical to TRBD2. The CDR3 is 14 residues long. Germline values: CDR1 SGDLS, CDR2 YYNGEE. Trimming cost V 3 bases and J 5 bases; bases outside gene matches: 3. The CDR3 sequence: CASSGTSAHNEQFF. CDR3 in DNA: TGTGCCAGCAGCGGGACTAGCGCCCACAATGAGCAGTTCTTC.

This clonotype has only a few counts. V and J are TRBV12-3 or TRBV12-4 and TRBJ1-4; tentative D call: TRBD1 (6 bases). With 8 bases removed from V and 8 bases from J, the gap between germline ends came to 12 bases. The CDR3 contains 12 residues. The CDR3 region has the DNA TGTGCCAGCCGACGCAGGGGAGAAAAACTGTTTTTT. Its protein is CASRRRGEKLFF.

The V and J genes are TRBV6-4 and TRBJ2-1, with D possibly matching TRBD2 (5 bases). V lost 5 bases, J lost 0 bases, and 14 bases lay in between. This CDR3 has 16 amino acids. The V gene's germline CDR1 is MRHNA and CDR2 SNTAGT. The CDR3 DNA is TGTGCCAGCAGTTGGGTAGCGCTTAGCTCCTACAATGAGCAGTTCTTC. Encoded protein: CASSWVALSSYNEQFF.

In nucleotides, the CDR3 is TGTGCCAGCAGCAAAGATCTCGGACAGATAGAAGAGACCCAGTACTTC. Amino acids: CASSKDLGQIEETQYF. The J gene is TRBJ2-5, the V gene TRBV21-1; the table's D call TRBD1 went unverified against the DNA. TRBV21-1 is shown as a pseudogene. There are 16 residues in the CDR3.

In its sample, this clonotype was seen a few times. This chain connects TRBV20-1 to TRBJ1-1; TRBD1 aligns across 7 bases. Trimming cost V 6 bases and J 5 bases; bases outside gene matches: 9. CDR3 length: 13 amino acids. Germline CDR1 DFQATT, CDR2 SNEGSKA (reference sequence). CDR3 coding DNA: TGCAGTGCCGGAGAGGGGGCAAGAACTGAAGCTTTCTTT. Encoded protein: CSAGEGARTEAFF.